The clone carrying this T cell receptor (beta chain) was counted between two and nine times. Its matching antigen is unknown. Expressed TCRB transcripts were sequenced after all isolated RNA was converted to cDNA. Data came from immunoSEQ multiplex PCR; TCRdb stores just in-frame clones and leaves some out. The sample records over 300,000 clones, 7% to 9% being singletons. The data belong to a study of beta chain features in type 1 diabetes. Regarding the study as a whole: Type 1 diabetes patients had VDJ junctions that carried fewer insertions and more deletions.

The CDR3 runs to 16 residues. In germline, CDR1 is LGHNA, CDR2 YNFKEQ. Trimming stripped 0 bases from V and 0 bases from J, with 9 bases between. The origin of this receptor is a woman aged 18-29 years in good health. The specimen sequenced was central memory CD4+ T cells from blood. V and J are TRBV4-2 and TRBJ2-1; no firm D call. CDR3 in DNA: TGTGCCAGCAGCCAAGAGCTATTAACCTCCTACAATGAGCAGTTCTTC. Amino acids: CASSQELLTSYNEQFF.